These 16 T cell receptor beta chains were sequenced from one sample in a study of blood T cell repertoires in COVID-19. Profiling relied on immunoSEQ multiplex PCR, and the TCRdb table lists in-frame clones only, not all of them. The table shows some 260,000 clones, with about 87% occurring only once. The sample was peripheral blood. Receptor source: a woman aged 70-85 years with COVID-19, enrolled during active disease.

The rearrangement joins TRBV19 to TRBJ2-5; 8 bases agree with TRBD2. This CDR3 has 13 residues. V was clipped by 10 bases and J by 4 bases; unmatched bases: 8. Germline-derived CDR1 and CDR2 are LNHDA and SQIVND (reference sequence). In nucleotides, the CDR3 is TGTGCCACCGGAGCGGGAGATGGAGAGACCCAGTACTTC. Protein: CATGAGDGETQYF.

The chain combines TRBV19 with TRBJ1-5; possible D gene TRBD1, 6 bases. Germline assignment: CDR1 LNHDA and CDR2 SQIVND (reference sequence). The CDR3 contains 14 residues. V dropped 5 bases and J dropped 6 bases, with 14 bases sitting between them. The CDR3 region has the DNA TGTGCCAGTAGTTCGACAGGAGTAGGTCAGCCCCAGCATTTT. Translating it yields CASSSTGVGQPQHF.

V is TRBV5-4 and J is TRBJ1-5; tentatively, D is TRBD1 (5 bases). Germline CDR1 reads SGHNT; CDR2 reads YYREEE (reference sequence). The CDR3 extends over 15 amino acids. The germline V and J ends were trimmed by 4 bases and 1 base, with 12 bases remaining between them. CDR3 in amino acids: CASSAGPNSNQPQHF. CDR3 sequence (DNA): TGTGCCAGCAGCGCGGGACCAAACAGCAATCAGCCCCAGCATTTT.

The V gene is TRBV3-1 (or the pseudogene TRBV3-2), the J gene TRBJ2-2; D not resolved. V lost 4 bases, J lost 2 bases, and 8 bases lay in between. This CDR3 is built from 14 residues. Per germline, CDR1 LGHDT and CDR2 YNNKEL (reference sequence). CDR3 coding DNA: TGTGCCAGCAGCCCCCACTCCAACACCGGGGAGCTGTTTTTT. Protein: CASSPHSNTGELFF.

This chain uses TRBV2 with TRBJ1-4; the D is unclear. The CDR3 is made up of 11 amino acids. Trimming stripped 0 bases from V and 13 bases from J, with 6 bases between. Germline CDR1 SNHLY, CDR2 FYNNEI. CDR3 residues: CASSEAVALFF. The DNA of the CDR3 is TGTGCCAGCAGTGAAGCGGTGGCACTGTTTTTT.

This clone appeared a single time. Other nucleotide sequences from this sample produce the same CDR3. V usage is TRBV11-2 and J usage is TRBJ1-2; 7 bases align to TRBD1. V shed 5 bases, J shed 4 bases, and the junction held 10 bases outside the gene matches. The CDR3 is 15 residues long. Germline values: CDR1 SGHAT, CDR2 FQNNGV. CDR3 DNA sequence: TGTGCCAGCAGCCCGGCAGGACAGGTTATCTATGGCTACACCTTC. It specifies CASSPAGQVIYGYTF.

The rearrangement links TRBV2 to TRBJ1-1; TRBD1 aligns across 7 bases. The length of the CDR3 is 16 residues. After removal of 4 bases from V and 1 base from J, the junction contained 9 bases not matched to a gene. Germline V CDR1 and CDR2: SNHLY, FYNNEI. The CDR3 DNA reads TGTGCCAGCAGTGGACTGGGACAGAGCAAGAACACTGAAGCTTTCTTT. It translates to CASSGLGQSKNTEAFF.

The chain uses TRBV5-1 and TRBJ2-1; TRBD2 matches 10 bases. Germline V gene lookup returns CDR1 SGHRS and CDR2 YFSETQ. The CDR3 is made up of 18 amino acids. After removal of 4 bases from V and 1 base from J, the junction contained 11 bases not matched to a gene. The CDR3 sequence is CASSAGLSTSGSYNEQFF. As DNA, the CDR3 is TGCGCCAGCAGCGCCGGACTCTCGACTAGCGGGTCCTACAATGAGCAGTTCTTC.

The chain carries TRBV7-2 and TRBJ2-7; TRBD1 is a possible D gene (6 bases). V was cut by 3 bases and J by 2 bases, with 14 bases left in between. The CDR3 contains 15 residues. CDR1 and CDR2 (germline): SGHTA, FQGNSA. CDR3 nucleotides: TGTGCCAGCAGCTTCGCGACAGGCGGTACCTACGAGCAGTACTTC. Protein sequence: CASSFATGGTYEQYF. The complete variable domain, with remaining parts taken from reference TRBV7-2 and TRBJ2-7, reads GAGVSQSPSNKVTEKGKDVELRCDPISGHTALYWYRQSLGQGLEFLIYFQGNSAPDKSGLPSDRFSAERTGGSVSTLTIQRTQQEDSAVYLCASSFATGGTYEQYFGPGTRLTVT.

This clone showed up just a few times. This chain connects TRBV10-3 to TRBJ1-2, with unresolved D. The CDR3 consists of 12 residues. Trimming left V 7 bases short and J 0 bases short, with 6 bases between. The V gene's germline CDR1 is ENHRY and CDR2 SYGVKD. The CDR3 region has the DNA TGTGCCATCAAACTGTCTAACTATGGCTACACCTTC. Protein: CAIKLSNYGYTF.

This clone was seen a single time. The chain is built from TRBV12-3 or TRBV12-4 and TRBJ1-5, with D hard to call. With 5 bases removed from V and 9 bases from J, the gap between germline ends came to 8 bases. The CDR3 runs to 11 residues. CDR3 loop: CASSTTGPQHF. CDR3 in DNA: TGTGCCAGCAGTACCACGGGGCCCCAGCATTTT.

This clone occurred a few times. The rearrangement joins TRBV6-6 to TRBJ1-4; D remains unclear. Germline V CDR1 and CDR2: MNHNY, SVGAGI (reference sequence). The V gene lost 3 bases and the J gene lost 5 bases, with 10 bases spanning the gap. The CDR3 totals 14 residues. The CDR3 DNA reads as TGTGCCAGCAGTTATGGGCAGATAAATGAAAAACTGTTTTTT. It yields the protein CASSYGQINEKLFF.

As DNA, the CDR3 is TGTGCCACCAGTTCCGGGACTACGAATTACGAGCAGTACTTC. Translation gives CATSSGTTNYEQYF. This rearrangement joins TRBV24-1 to TRBJ2-7; TRBD2 matches at 7 bases. The CDR3 runs 14 residues. After removal of 6 bases from V and 4 bases from J, the junction contained 8 bases not matched to a gene. Germline CDR1 is KGHDR and CDR2 is SFDVKD.

CDR3 DNA sequence: TGTGCCAGCAGCTCCGGGACTAGAGCAGATACGCAGTATTTT. This encodes CASSSGTRADTQYF. The chain uses TRBV5-4 and TRBJ2-3; TRBD2 aligns across 8 bases. V dropped 3 bases and J dropped 4; count of bases not matched to a gene: 4. CDR3 length: 14 amino acids. Germline CDR1 SGHNT, CDR2 YYREEE (reference sequence).

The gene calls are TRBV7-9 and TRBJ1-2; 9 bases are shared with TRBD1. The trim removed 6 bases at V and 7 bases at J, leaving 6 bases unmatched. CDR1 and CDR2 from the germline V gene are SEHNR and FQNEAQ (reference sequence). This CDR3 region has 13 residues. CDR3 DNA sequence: TGTGCCAGCAGTCAAAGACAGGGGGTTGGCTACACCTTC. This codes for CASSQRQGVGYTF.

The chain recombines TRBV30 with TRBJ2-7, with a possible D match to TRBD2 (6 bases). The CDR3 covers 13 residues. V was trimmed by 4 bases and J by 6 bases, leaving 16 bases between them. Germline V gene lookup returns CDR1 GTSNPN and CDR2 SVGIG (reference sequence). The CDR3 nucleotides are TGTGCCTGGACCACCTCGGGGGTTGGCGAGCAGTACTTC. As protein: CAWTTSGVGEQYF.